Reported below is one TCR beta chain. The antigen remains undetermined. This record comes from a study of shared clonotypes between healthy human individuals. Overall study results and limits: Compared with clonotypes that all four donors shared, non-shared clonotypes had lower generation probabilities. Rarefaction demonstrated incomplete sorted-subset sequencing despite large depth.

Profiling relied on immunoSEQ multiplex PCR, and the TCRdb table lists in-frame clones only, not all of them. Altogether about 2.4 million clones are present, approximately 92% being singletons, with the ten largest covering around 0.14%. The CDR3 has 15 amino acids. The V end was cut by 4 bases, the J end by 0 bases, with 13 bases between. Germline V CDR1 and CDR2: SGHDT, YYEEEE. This TCR derives from a man between 18 and 29 years old in good health. This chain joins TRBV5-6 and TRBJ1-2; tentatively, D is TRBD1 (5 bases). The sample taken for sequencing was naive CD4+ T cells sorted from blood. The subset: CD45RA+ positively selected. CDR3 sequence: CASSPSPGANYGYTF. In nucleotides, the CDR3 is TGTGCCAGCAGCCCTTCCCCGGGGGCTAACTATGGCTACACCTTC. The variable domain in full, completed from reference TRBV5-6 and TRBJ1-2, reads DAGVTQSPTHLIKTRGQQVTLRCSPKSGHDTVSWYQQALGQGPQFIFQYYEEEERQRGNFPDRFSGHQFPNYSSELNVNALLLGDSALYLCASSPSPGANYGYTFGSGTRLTVV.